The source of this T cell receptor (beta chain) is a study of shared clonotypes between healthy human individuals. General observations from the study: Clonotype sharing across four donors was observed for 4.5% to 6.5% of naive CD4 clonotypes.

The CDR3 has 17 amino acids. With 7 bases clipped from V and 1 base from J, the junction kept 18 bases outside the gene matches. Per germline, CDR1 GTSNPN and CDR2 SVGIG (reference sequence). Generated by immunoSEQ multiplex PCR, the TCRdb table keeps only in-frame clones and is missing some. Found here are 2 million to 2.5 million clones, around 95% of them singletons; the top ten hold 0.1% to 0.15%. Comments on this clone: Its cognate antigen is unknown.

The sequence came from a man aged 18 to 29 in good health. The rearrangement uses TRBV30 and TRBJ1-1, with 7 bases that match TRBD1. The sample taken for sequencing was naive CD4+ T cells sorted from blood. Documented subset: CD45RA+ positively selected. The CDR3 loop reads CASKPRTGSRQNTEAFF. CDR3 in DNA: TGTGCCTCCAAGCCGAGGACAGGATCCCGGCAGAACACTGAAGCTTTCTTT.